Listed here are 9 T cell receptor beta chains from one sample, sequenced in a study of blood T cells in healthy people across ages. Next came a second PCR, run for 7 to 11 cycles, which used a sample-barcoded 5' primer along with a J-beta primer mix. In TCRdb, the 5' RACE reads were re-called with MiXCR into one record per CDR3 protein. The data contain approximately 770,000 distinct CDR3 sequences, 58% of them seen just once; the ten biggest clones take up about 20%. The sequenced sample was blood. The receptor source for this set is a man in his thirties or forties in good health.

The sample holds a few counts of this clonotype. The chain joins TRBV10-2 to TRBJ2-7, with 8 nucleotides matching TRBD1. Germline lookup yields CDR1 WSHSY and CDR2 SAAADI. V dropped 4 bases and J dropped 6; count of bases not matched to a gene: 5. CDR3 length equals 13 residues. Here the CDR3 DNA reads TGCGCCAGCAGTGGGACAGGGTATATCGAGCAGTACTTC. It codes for CASSGTGYIEQYF.

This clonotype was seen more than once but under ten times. CDR3 bases: TGTGCCAGCACGACGGGGGGCGACGGCTATGGCTACACCTTC. Protein sequence: CASTTGGDGYGYTF. J is TRBJ1-2 and V is TRBV2; a possible D gene is TRBD1 (6 bases). V lost 7 bases, J lost 4 bases, and 16 bases lay in between. Germline V gene sequence: CDR1 SNHLY, CDR2 FYNNEI. The CDR3 extends over 14 amino acids.

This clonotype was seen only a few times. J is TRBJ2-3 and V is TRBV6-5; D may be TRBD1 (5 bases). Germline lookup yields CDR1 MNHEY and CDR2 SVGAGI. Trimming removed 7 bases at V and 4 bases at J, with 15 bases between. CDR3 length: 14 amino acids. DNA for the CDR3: TGTGCCAGCACCGCTCGACAGCCCCCAGATACGCAGTATTTT. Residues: CASTARQPPDTQYF.

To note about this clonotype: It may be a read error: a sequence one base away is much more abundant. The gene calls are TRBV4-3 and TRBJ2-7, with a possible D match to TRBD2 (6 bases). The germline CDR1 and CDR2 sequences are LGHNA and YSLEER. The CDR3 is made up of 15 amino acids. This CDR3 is CASSQEGGMSCEQYF. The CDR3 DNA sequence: TGCGCCAGCAGCCAAGAAGGCGGGATGTCCTGCGAGCAGTACTTC.

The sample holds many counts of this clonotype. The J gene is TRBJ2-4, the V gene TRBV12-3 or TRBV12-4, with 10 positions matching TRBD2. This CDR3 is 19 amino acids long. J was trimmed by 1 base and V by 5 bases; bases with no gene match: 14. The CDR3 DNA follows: TGTGCCAGCAGTAAAGGGACTAGCGTTGGTCAGAAGGCCAAAAACATTCAGTACTTC. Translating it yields CASSKGTSVGQKAKNIQYF.

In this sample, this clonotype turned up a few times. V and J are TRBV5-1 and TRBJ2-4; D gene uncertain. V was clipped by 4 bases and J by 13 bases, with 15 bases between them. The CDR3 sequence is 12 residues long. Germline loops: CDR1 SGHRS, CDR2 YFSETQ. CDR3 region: CASSKIDKEQYF. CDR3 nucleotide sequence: TGCGCCAGCAGCAAAATAGACAAGGAGCAGTACTTC.

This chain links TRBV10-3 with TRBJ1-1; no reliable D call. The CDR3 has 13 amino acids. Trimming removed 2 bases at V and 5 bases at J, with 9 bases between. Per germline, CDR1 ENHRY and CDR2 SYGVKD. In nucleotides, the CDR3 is TGTGCCATCAGTGAGGGCCGGTTAACTGAAGCTTTCTTT. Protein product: CAISEGRLTEAFF.

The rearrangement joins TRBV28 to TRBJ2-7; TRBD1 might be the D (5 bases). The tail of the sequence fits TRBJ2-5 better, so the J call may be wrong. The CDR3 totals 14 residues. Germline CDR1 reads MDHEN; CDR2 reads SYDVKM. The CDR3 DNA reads TGTGCCAGCTTTAAAAGGGGTATGGGAGAGACCCAGTACTTC. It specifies CASFKRGMGETQYF.

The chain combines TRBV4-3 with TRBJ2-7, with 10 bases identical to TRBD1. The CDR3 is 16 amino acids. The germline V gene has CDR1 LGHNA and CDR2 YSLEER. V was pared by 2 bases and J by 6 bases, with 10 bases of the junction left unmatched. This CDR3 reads CASSQLPGQGTREQYF. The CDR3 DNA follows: TGCGCCAGCAGCCAACTGCCGGGACAGGGGACCCGCGAGCAGTACTTC.